This TCR beta chain was retrieved from a study of blood T cell repertoires in COVID-19. Study-level information: COVID-19 samples from acute and convalescent phases originated in the United States, Italy and Spain. PBMCs, B-cell-depleted T cells, or T cells provided the cDNA or gDNA that made up the material.

The CDR3 contains 13 residues. Germline CDR1 and CDR2: MGHRA and YSYEKL. V lost 0 bases and J lost 11, with 13 bases in between. In the source study's methods: Estimation of nucleated cell counts relied on the amplification of reference gene primers. TCRdb's copy holds only in-frame clones and misses some; the assay was immunoSEQ multiplex PCR. V and J calls plus clone size are reproduced from that table; the DNA served to infer D and trimming. Here the sample spans 200,000 or so clones, 65% to 90% being singletons. The source is a human donor in a cohort sampled during active COVID-19. The chain is built from TRBV4-1 and TRBJ1-2; tentatively, D is TRBD1 (5 bases). Sequencing was done on a sample of peripheral blood. CDR3 in DNA: TGCGCCAGCAGCCAAGATTGGACCGGGGGGTACACCTTC. The encoded protein is CASSQDWTGGYTF.